This is a list of T cell receptor beta chains from one sample in a study of T cells in Graves' hyperthyroidism and ophthalmopathy. MiXCR was run by TCRdb on the multiplex PCR reads, yielding one entry per CDR3 protein. The sample records around 580,000 distinct CDR3 sequences, over 15% being singletons. Sequencing was done on a sample of blood. The receptor source for this set is a woman aged 18-29 years with Graves' hyperthyroidism. The CDR3 runs from the conserved cysteine through the conserved F or W. Each record gives: clone size, V gene, D gene, J gene, CDR3 DNA, CDR3 protein. The D gene is left open where the match is weak. Size tells how often a clone was seen (once, few, many) or the class of an expanded clone, and some rows leave it out.

many,TRBV20-1,.,TRBJ2-1,TGCAGTGCTAGTCGGGGGAACTACAATGAGCAGTTCTTC,CSASRGNYNEQFF
.,TRBV28,.,TRBJ2-7,TGTGCCAGCAGTTTTGGGGATCTCCCCTCCTACGAGCAGTACTTC,CASSFGDLPSYEQYF
few,TRBV28,TRBD1,TRBJ1-2,TGTGCCAGCTGGACAGGGCGGGATGGCTACACCTTC,CASWTGRDGYTF
few,TRBV13,TRBD2,TRBJ2-1,TGTGCCAGCAGCGTAGGGACTAGCGGTCCCAATGAGCAGTTCTTC,CASSVGTSGPNEQFF
many,TRBV12-3/TRBV12-4,.,TRBJ1-1,TGTGCCAGCAGTTTAGCGGATCTTATGAACACTGAAGCTTTCTTT,CASSLADLMNTEAFF
.,TRBV5-1,TRBD2,TRBJ2-2,TGCGCCAGCAGCCTGGGACTAGTAAACACCGGGGAGCTGTTTTTT,CASSLGLVNTGELFF
many,TRBV20-1,TRBD1,TRBJ2-7,TGCAGTGCTAGACTTGACAGGGGTTTGAACGAGCAGTACTTC,CSARLDRGLNEQYF
many,TRBV4-2,TRBD1,TRBJ1-2,TGTGCCAGCAGCCAAACAACAGGGGGCAGCTATGGCTACACCTTC,CASSQTTGGSYGYTF
.,TRBV7-9,.,TRBJ1-1,TGTGCCAGCAGCTTAGGACTACTTGGGACTGAAGCTTTCTTT,CASSLGLLGTEAFF
many,TRBV7-2,TRBD2,TRBJ2-3,TGTGCCAGCAGCCGAGGGAGGGCGAGCACAGATACGCAGTATTTT,CASSRGRASTDTQYF
.,TRBV12-3/TRBV12-4,.,TRBJ1-1,TGTGCCACCGACCAACTAGAGCGGGTGAACACTGAAGCTTTCTTT,CATDQLERVNTEAFF
.,TRBV12-3/TRBV12-4,TRBD1,TRBJ1-3,TGTGCCAGCAGTCACCCGGGACAGTCTGACTCTGGAAACACCATATATTTT,CASSHPGQSDSGNTIYF
many,TRBV2,.,TRBJ2-5,TGTGCCAGCAGTGATGTAAGGGGTCAAGGGGCCCAGTACTTC,CASSDVRGQGAQYF
few,TRBV3-1,TRBD2,TRBJ2-1,TGTGCCAGCAGCCAAGATAGCGGGATCACCTACAATGAGCAGTTCTTC,CASSQDSGITYNEQFF
.,TRBV14,.,TRBJ2-6,TGTGCCAGCAGCCATTGGAGATCTGGGGCCAACGTCCTGACTTTC,CASSHWRSGANVLTF
many,TRBV6-1,.,TRBJ1-5,TGTGCCAGCAGCATTTCCAGAGGCGGCAATCAGCCCCAGCATTTT,CASSISRGGNQPQHF
few,TRBV4-1,.,TRBJ1-1,TGCGCCAGCAGCCAAGTTAATATGGGGTTTTCTGAACAAGCTTTCTTT,CASSQVNMGFSEQAFF
few,TRBV29-1,.,TRBJ1-4,TGCAGCGTTGCCCCTGAGGGCAGTAATGAAAAACTGTTTTTT,CSVAPEGSNEKLFF
few,TRBV28,.,TRBJ2-2,TGTGCCAGCAGTTTATTGGGGGGAGCGGGTACCGGGGAGCTGTTTTTT,CASSLLGGAGTGELFF
many,TRBV20-1,TRBD2,TRBJ2-7,TGCACGGGGGGTAGTGTGTGCTACGAGCAGTACTTC,CTGGSVCYEQYF
many,TRBV12-3/TRBV12-4,TRBD1,TRBJ2-3,TGTGCCAGCAGTTTCCCCGGACAGGGACAAGGAGATACGCAGTATTTT,CASSFPGQGQGDTQYF
.,TRBV5-1,.,TRBJ1-2,TGCGCCAGCAGCTTGGCGAGCTCGACAGCGGCCTACTACACCTTC,CASSLASSTAAYYTF
.,TRBV29-1,.,TRBJ2-5,TGCAGCGTTGTTTTAGGGGGACTATTAGAGACCCAGTACTTC,CSVVLGGLLETQYF
many,TRBV12-3/TRBV12-4,.,TRBJ1-2,TGTGCCAGCAGTTTCGGGAGGCCCTCCTATGGCTACACCTTC,CASSFGRPSYGYTF
many,TRBV2,.,TRBJ2-7,TGTGCCAGCAGTGGAGACGACCCGAGGGGTTACGAGCAGTACTTC,CASSGDDPRGYEQYF
.,TRBV6-5,.,TRBJ2-5,TGTGCCAGCAGTTACTCCCAGGGATGGGGGGAGACCCAGTACTTC,CASSYSQGWGETQYF
few,TRBV12-3/TRBV12-4,TRBD1,TRBJ1-1,TGTGCCAGCACGGACAGGGTGAACACTGAAGCTTTCTTT,CASTDRVNTEAFF
.,TRBV3-1,.,TRBJ2-4,TGTGCCAGCAGCCAAGACATAGGGAGGCGAAACATTCAGTACTTC,CASSQDIGRRNIQYF
many,TRBV6-1,TRBD2,TRBJ2-7,TGTGCCAGCAGTTGGCAGGGACTAGCGGAACCTACGGAGCAGTACTTC,CASSWQGLAEPTEQYF
.,TRBV5-1,TRBD2,TRBJ2-2,TGCGCCAGCAGCTCCTCTAGCGGGAGGGGCACCGGGGAGCTGTTTTTT,CASSSSSGRGTGELFF
few,TRBV25-1,TRBD1,TRBJ1-1,TGTGCCAGCAGTGAGCCCACAGGGGATAGAACTGAAGCTTTCTTT,CASSEPTGDRTEAFF
.,TRBV20-1,TRBD1,TRBJ2-7,TGCAGTGCCACCCGACAGGGAACGGGAGAGCAGTACTTC,CSATRQGTGEQYF
.,TRBV29-1,TRBD1,TRBJ2-5,TGCAGCGTTGAAGAGCAGGGGGCGGGTGAGACCCAGTACTTC,CSVEEQGAGETQYF
.,TRBV12-3/TRBV12-4,.,TRBJ1-3,TGTGCCAGCAGTTTAAAGAGTGGACCGGGACGCCTCTCTGGAAACACCATATATTTT,CASSLKSGPGRLSGNTIYF
many,TRBV10-2,.,TRBJ2-7,TGCGCCAGCAGTGAAGTCAAAGTCGGAGAGCAGTACTTC,CASSEVKVGEQYF
few,TRBV6-4,.,TRBJ1-5,TGTGCCAGCAGTGAAACTACTAGCAATCAGCCCCAGCATTTT,CASSETTSNQPQHF
few,TRBV6-1,TRBD2,TRBJ2-7,TGTGCCAGCATCTCCCCAGCCCGGGGGGGAGCAAGAAACTACGAGCAGTACTTC,CASISPARGGARNYEQYF
.,TRBV27,.,TRBJ1-6,TGTGCCAGCAGTGTAACGGGACGAACCCCTAATTCACCCCTCCACTTT,CASSVTGRTPNSPLHF
few,TRBV11-2,.,TRBJ1-4,TGTGCCAGCAGCTTAGCGGGACGATTTAATGAAAAACTGTTTTTT,CASSLAGRFNEKLFF
many,TRBV7-8,.,TRBJ2-3,TGTGCCAGCAGCTCTCGGCAGGGTTTCACAGATACGCAGTATTTT,CASSSRQGFTDTQYF
many,TRBV12-5,TRBD2,TRBJ2-1,TGTGCTAGTGGTTTGATCACTAGCGGGGGGGCCCATGAGCAGTTCTTC,CASGLITSGGAHEQFF
.,TRBV3-1,TRBD2,TRBJ2-1,TGTGCCAGCAGCCTGGGACTAGCGGGACTCTACAATGAGCAGTTCTTC,CASSLGLAGLYNEQFF
many,TRBV18,TRBD1,TRBJ2-7,TGTGCCAGCTCACCGGACAGGTTCTCCTACGAGCAGTACTTC,CASSPDRFSYEQYF
few,TRBV20-1,TRBD2,TRBJ2-5,TGCAGTGCTATGGAGACTAGCGGGAAGGGCGAGACCCAGTACTTC,CSAMETSGKGETQYF
many,TRBV12-3/TRBV12-4,TRBD2,TRBJ2-1,TGTGCCAGCAGTCCCAAAGCGGGAGGGCCGGGGAATGAGCAGTTCTTC,CASSPKAGGPGNEQFF